This TCR beta chain comes out of a study of T cell responses to AZD1222 COVID-19 vaccine. Study-level findings and limits: Females outnumbered males among donors, who were mostly white British; clonal diversity was possibly underestimated. Spike-specific TCR breadth and depth went up after people got two AZD1222 doses. Reportedly, close to half of spike-specific TCRs are directed against unmutated variant regions. Repertoires were obtained only post-peak T cell response.

Sequencing used immunoSEQ multiplex PCR; TCRdb keeps in-frame clones, though not all of them. The top ten hold around 2.7% of the sample, which has about 26,000 clones, 88% seen once. Details on this clone: Its antigen remains unknown.

The clonotype originates from an adult who received the AZD1222 COVID-19 vaccine. The sequenced sample was peripheral blood, obtained 28 days after the second AZD1222 dose.

CDR3 protein: CASSSQGDYGYTF. The CDR3 nucleotides are TGTGCCAGCAGCTCCCAGGGAGACTATGGCTACACCTTC. The chain has TRBV3-1 (or the pseudogene TRBV3-2) and TRBJ1-2, with TRBD1 as a possible D gene (5 bases). There are 13 residues in the CDR3. Germline CDR1 LGHDT, CDR2 YNNKEL (reference sequence). Deletions cut 5 bases from V and 3 bases from J, with 10 bases between.